A single sample is the source of the 9 T cell receptor beta chains below, sequenced in a study of blood T cell repertoires in COVID-19. Measured with immunoSEQ multiplex PCR; TCRdb has only the in-frame clones, and not every one. Of 350,000 to 450,000 clones in the sample, around 87% are singletons; the top ten hold approximately 2.5%. Sequenced material: peripheral blood. These receptors came from a woman aged 55-70 years with COVID-19, enrolled during active disease.

V usage is TRBV28 and J usage is TRBJ1-5; D ambiguous. CDR3 length: 12 residues. Trimming stripped 7 bases from V and 10 bases from J, with 14 bases between. Germline assignment: CDR1 MDHEN and CDR2 SYDVKM. CDR3 sequence: CASNGNREPQHF. CDR3 in DNA: TGTGCCAGCAATGGGAACCGGGAACCCCAGCATTTT.

V usage is TRBV6-5 and J usage is TRBJ2-5; 8 bases align to TRBD2. Germline CDR1 reads MNHEY; CDR2 reads SVGAGI. The CDR3 runs 15 residues. V lost 7 bases to trimming and J lost 7 bases; unmatched junction nucleotides: 14. The CDR3 loop reads CASTPGVGGVRTQYF. The CDR3 coding sequence is TGTGCCAGCACCCCCGGTGTCGGGGGGGTAAGGACCCAGTACTTC.

The chain joins TRBV24-1 to TRBJ1-6; D is undetermined. Germline V gene sequence: CDR1 KGHDR, CDR2 SFDVKD. The CDR3 is 14 residues long. V was pared by 9 bases and J by 5 bases, with 13 bases between. The CDR3 protein is CATSAGNNNSPLHF. DNA of the CDR3: TGTGCCACCTCCGCGGGAAACAATAATTCACCCCTCCACTTT.

The J gene is TRBJ2-1, the V gene TRBV7-2; D is undetermined. Germline V gene sequence: CDR1 SGHTA, CDR2 FQGNSA. V was clipped by 2 bases and J by 0 bases, with 8 bases between them. This CDR3 is built from 15 residues. The CDR3 is CASSLFTGSYNEQFF. The CDR3 DNA sequence: TGTGCCAGCAGCTTATTTACGGGCTCCTACAATGAGCAGTTCTTC.

As for this clone: Distinct nucleotide sequences in the sample also encode this CDR3. V and J are TRBV18 and TRBJ1-5, with D perhaps TRBD1 (5 bases). V dropped 3 bases and J dropped 6 bases, with 9 bases sitting between them. CDR1 KGHSH and CDR2 LQKENI come from the germline V gene. The CDR3 spans 13 residues. The CDR3 protein is CASSPGGGQPQHF. The CDR3 coding sequence is TGTGCCAGCTCACCGGGGGGAGGTCAGCCCCAGCATTTT.

The V call is TRBV9, the J call TRBJ2-5, with 7 bases that match TRBD1. CDR3 length equals 17 residues. Trimming at V came to 4 bases and at J to 1 base, leaving 13 bases not matched to a gene. Germline V gene sequence: CDR1 SGDLS, CDR2 YYNGEE. CDR3 region: CASSSRTGFGVQETQYF. CDR3 sequence (DNA): TGTGCCAGCAGCTCTCGGACAGGATTTGGGGTCCAAGAGACCCAGTACTTC. Full variable domain (outside the CDR3, taken from reference TRBV9 and TRBJ2-5): DSGVTQTPKHLITATGQRVTLRCSPRSGDLSVYWYQQSLDQGLQFLIQYYNGEERAKGNILERFSAQQFPDLHSELNLSSLELGDSALYFCASSSRTGFGVQETQYFGPGTRLLVL.

The chain is built from TRBV19 and TRBJ2-7; 8 positions match TRBD2. Germline V gene lookup returns CDR1 LNHDA and CDR2 SQIVND (reference sequence). This CDR3 has 15 residues. The V segment lost 4 bases and the J segment 4 bases; nucleotides outside the gene matches: 9. The CDR3 bases are TGTGCCAGTAGTACCCGACTAGCGTTTAATTACGAGCAGTACTTC. It specifies CASSTRLAFNYEQYF.

The rearrangement joins TRBV2 to TRBJ2-5; D might be TRBD2 (6 bases). The germline V gene encodes CDR1 SNHLY and CDR2 FYNNEI. This CDR3 spans 15 amino acids. V dropped 7 bases and J dropped 0 bases, with 15 bases sitting between them. CDR3 residues: CASKTSRGYQETQYF. For the CDR3, the DNA is TGTGCCAGCAAAACCTCTCGGGGGTACCAAGAGACCCAGTACTTC. The variable domain in full, with the rest retrieved from reference TRBV2 and TRBJ2-5, is EPEVTQTPSHQVTQMGQEVILRCVPISNHLYFYWYRQILGQKVEFLVSFYNNEISEKSEIFDDQFSVERPDGSNFTLKIRSTKLEDSAMYFCASKTSRGYQETQYFGPGTRLLVL.

The chain couples TRBV27 to TRBJ2-5; TRBD2 matches 8 bases. CDR1 and CDR2 from the germline V gene are MNHEY and SMNVEV (reference sequence). The CDR3 covers 15 residues. The junction had 5 bases not matched to a gene; V was cut back by 3 bases and J by 2 bases. CDR3 in amino acids: CASSLVSGEQETQYF. The DNA of the CDR3 is TGTGCCAGCAGTTTGGTTAGCGGGGAGCAAGAGACCCAGTACTTC.